Below, 32 T cell receptor beta chains from the same sample are listed, as sequenced in a study of cytomegalovirus exposure and HLA in healthy donors. Primers included in the PCR were 60 Vbeta and 13 Jbeta primers. This table comes from immunoSEQ multiplex PCR, and its TCRdb copy is limited to in-frame clones, with some not included. This sample carries about 120,000 clones, 75% to 80% of them seen once, and the ten largest clones take about 3.3%. The sequenced sample consisted of PBMCs. The receptors originated from a woman younger than 45 in good health and CMV-seropositive.

In DNA, the CDR3 is TGTGCCAGCAGCTTCCGGGGGTACGAGCAGTACTTC. It specifies CASSFRGYEQYF. The genes are TRBV5-4 and TRBJ2-7, with D possibly being TRBD2 (6 bases). V dropped 2 bases and J dropped 4 bases, with 7 bases sitting between them. This CDR3 has 12 amino acids. Germline lookup yields CDR1 SGHNT and CDR2 YYREEE (reference sequence).

The chain employs TRBV12-5 and TRBJ2-2, with D perhaps matching TRBD1 (5 bases). Germline loops: CDR1 LGHNT, CDR2 FRNRAP. V was shortened by 4 bases and J by 4 bases, with 16 bases between the two germline ends. This CDR3 comprises 16 residues. The DNA of the CDR3 is TGTGCTAGTGGTTCGCCTGTGGGGCAGAGCACCGGGGAGCTGTTTTTT. Protein: CASGSPVGQSTGELFF.

As for this clone: Its ends do not fully match the called genes, so a read error is possible. The gene calls are TRBV4-2 and TRBJ2-2, with D possibly being TRBD2 (6 bases). This CDR3 has 16 amino acids. Germline V gives CDR1 LGHNA, CDR2 YNFKEQ. The CDR3 spells CASSKEASANTGELFF. Here the CDR3 DNA reads TGTGCCAGCAGCAAAGAGGCTAGCGCGAACACCGGGGAGCTGTTTTTT.

The CDR3 DNA sequence: TGTGCCAGCACCACCCATCTGCACGGCTATGGCTACACCTTC. Translated: CASTTHLHGYGYTF. This rearrangement joins TRBV12-1 to TRBJ1-2. TRBV12-1 is a pseudogene locus. The CDR3 runs to 14 residues.

This clone has just one count. The chain recombines TRBV4-2 with TRBJ1-2; 7 bases are shared with TRBD1. Looked up from germline, CDR1 is LGHNA and CDR2 is YNFKEQ. The CDR3 has 17 residues. Trimming at V came to 0 bases and at J to 1 base, leaving 8 bases not matched to a gene. Here the CDR3 DNA reads TGTGCCAGCAGCCAAGATAGGCGGGACAGCTTTAACTATGGCTACACCTTC. The encoded protein is CASSQDRRDSFNYGYTF.

This clone came up a few times. The rearrangement joins TRBV19 to TRBJ1-2; TRBD1 agrees at 8 bases. The CDR3 totals 14 residues. CDR1 and CDR2 (germline): LNHDA, SQIVND (reference sequence). With V trimmed by 4 bases and J by 4 bases, 5 bases remained unmatched. The CDR3 reads CASSTSGGSYGYTF. CDR3 sequence (DNA): TGTGCCAGTAGTACTTCAGGGGGCAGCTATGGCTACACCTTC.

The CDR3 here is CASSLGQWSYEQYF. The CDR3 region has the DNA TGTGCCAGCAGTTTGGGGCAGTGGTCCTACGAGCAGTACTTC. V usage is TRBV6-1 and J usage is TRBJ2-7; tentatively, D is TRBD1 (5 bases). Trimming took off 5 bases at V and 1 base at J, with 12 bases between the two ends. From germline, CDR1 is MNHNS and CDR2 SASEGT. This CDR3 spans 14 amino acids.

CDR3 nucleotide sequence: TGCGCCAGCAGTGAGCGCAGGTCTAGCGGAGGGGGAGATACGCAGTATTTT. It yields the protein CASSERRSSGGGDTQYF. The chain carries TRBV10-2 and TRBJ2-3; tentatively, D is TRBD2 (7 bases). Germline CDR1 WSHSY, CDR2 SAAADI. The germline V and J ends were trimmed by 2 bases and 5 bases, with 20 bases remaining between them. This CDR3 comprises 17 residues.

This clone was observed a few times. This rearrangement joins TRBV28 to TRBJ2-3, with TRBD2 identical over 9 bases. The CDR3 consists of 16 residues. Germline assignment: CDR1 MDHEN and CDR2 SYDVKM. V dropped 5 bases and J dropped 6; count of bases not matched to a gene: 12. This CDR3 reads CASSRRGGRGVDTQYF. In nucleotides, the CDR3 is TGTGCCAGCAGTCGGCGGGGGGGCCGGGGGGTTGATACGCAGTATTTT.

The chain combines TRBV19 with TRBJ2-3; D is possibly TRBD2 (6 bases). Germline V gene data show CDR1 as LNHDA and CDR2 as SQIVND (reference sequence). V lost 5 bases and J 10 bases, leaving 16 bases between the germline ends. The CDR3 is 13 amino acids. The CDR3: CASSGRLELAQYF. The DNA of the CDR3 is TGTGCCAGTAGTGGGCGACTAGAACTTGCGCAGTATTTT. The entire variable domain, with the rest obtained from reference TRBV19 and TRBJ2-3, is as follows: DGGITQSPKYLFRKEGQNVTLSCEQNLNHDAMYWYRQDPGQGLRLIYYSQIVNDFQKGDIAEGYSVSREKKESFPLTVTSAQKNPTAFYLCASSGRLELAQYFGPGTRLTVL.

The chain carries TRBV4-2 and TRBJ2-5; 9 positions match TRBD2. The CDR3 is 15 residues long. Germline loops: CDR1 LGHNA, CDR2 YNFKEQ. The V gene end was trimmed by 1 base and the J gene end by 5 bases; junction bases not matched to a gene: 5. The CDR3 DNA reads as TGTGCCAGCAGCCAAGGCGGGGGGGCCGCGGAGACCCAGTACTTC. Its translation: CASSQGGGAAETQYF.

The J gene is TRBJ2-2, the V gene TRBV7-3; 9 bases align to TRBD2. The V and J ends lost 1 base and 2 bases, in that order; junction bases with no gene match: 2. The CDR3 spans 16 residues. Germline CDR1 and CDR2: SGHTA and FQGTGA. The CDR3 region is CASSLRLAANTGELFF. CDR3 DNA: TGTGCCAGCAGCTTAAGACTAGCGGCAAACACCGGGGAGCTGTTTTTT.

V usage is TRBV6-6 and J usage is TRBJ2-1, with 7 bases fitting TRBD1. Per germline, CDR1 MNHNY and CDR2 SVGAGI (reference sequence). Losses at the gene ends were 6 bases for V and 9 bases for J; bases not matched to a gene: 14. The CDR3 runs 15 residues. The CDR3 region is CASRPTGQPTSEQFF. The CDR3 nucleotides read TGTGCCAGCAGACCGACGGGACAGCCTACCAGTGAGCAGTTCTTC.

The chain couples TRBV28 to TRBJ1-2; 12 nucleotides match TRBD1. Germline V lookup: CDR1 MDHEN, CDR2 SYDVKM. The V gene end was trimmed by 8 bases and the J gene end by 7 bases; junction bases not matched to a gene: 8. The CDR3 extends over 14 amino acids. The CDR3 DNA reads TGTGCCAGCGGACCGGGACAGGGGGCTGGTGGCTACACCTTC. It is translated as CASGPGQGAGGYTF.

The V gene is TRBV4-3, the J gene TRBJ2-1, with TRBD2 identical over 11 bases. Per germline, CDR1 LGHNA and CDR2 YSLEER. V was pared by 4 bases and J by 9 bases, with 8 bases of the junction left unmatched. CDR3 length: 15 amino acids. The CDR3 DNA sequence: TGCGCCAGCAGCCCACTACTAGCGGGGGAGGGTGAGCAGTTCTTC. Encoded protein: CASSPLLAGEGEQFF.

The chain recombines TRBV11-2 with TRBJ2-2, with unresolved D. Germline CDR1 is SGHAT and CDR2 is FQNNGV. The CDR3 contains 12 residues. V was pared by 3 bases and J by 6 bases, with 5 bases between. In DNA, the CDR3 is TGTGCCAGCAGCTTCCCCGCCGGGGAGCTGTTTTTT. Amino acids: CASSFPAGELFF. Full variable domain (missing parts from reference TRBV11-2 and TRBJ2-2): EAGVAQSPRYKIIEKRQSVAFWCNPISGHATLYWYQQILGQGPKLLIQFQNNGVVDDSQLPKDRFSAERLKGVDSTLKIQPAKLEDSAVYLCASSFPAGELFFGEGSRLTVL.

V is TRBV14 and J is TRBJ2-7; D is undetermined. The germline gives CDR1 SGHDN, CDR2 FVKESK. The CDR3 contains 15 residues. The V and J ends lost 2 bases and 3 bases respectively, with 14 bases between them. CDR3 in DNA: TGTGCCAGCAGCCAAATGGCAGGCTACAGCTACGAGCAGTACTTC. It is translated as CASSQMAGYSYEQYF. Full variable domain (rest looked up from reference TRBV14 and TRBJ2-7): EAGVTQFPSHSVIEKGQTVTLRCDPISGHDNLYWYRRVMGKEIKFLLHFVKESKQDESGMPNNRFLAERTGGTYSTLKVQPAELEDSGVYFCASSQMAGYSYEQYFGPGTRLTVT.

This clone has just a few counts. The gene calls are TRBV7-6 and TRBJ2-1; a possible D gene is TRBD2 (6 bases). V shed 1 base and J shed 4 bases, with 14 bases lying between them. The CDR3 loop spans 16 amino acids. Germline V gene lookup returns CDR1 SGHVS and CDR2 FNYEAQ. CDR3 protein: CASSLGTGTGYNEQFF. In DNA, the CDR3 is TGTGCCAGCAGCTTAGGAACCGGGACTGGGTACAATGAGCAGTTCTTC. Using reference TRBV7-6 and TRBJ2-1 for the parts outside the CDR3, the full variable domain is GAGVSQSPRYKVTKRGQDVALRCDPISGHVSLYWYRQALGQGPEFLTYFNYEAQQDKSGLPNDRFSAERPEGSISTLTIQRTEQRDSAMYRCASSLGTGTGYNEQFFGPGTRLTVL.

The rearrangement joins TRBV5-1 to TRBJ2-3, with 14 nucleotides matching TRBD2. Germline V CDR1 and CDR2: SGHRS, YFSETQ. With 0 bases clipped from V and 0 bases from J, the junction kept 0 bases outside the gene matches. The CDR3 covers 17 residues. Here the CDR3 reads CASSLGLAGGSTDTQYF. The CDR3 nucleotides read TGCGCCAGCAGCTTGGGACTAGCGGGGGGGAGCACAGATACGCAGTATTTT.

The chain employs TRBV7-3 and TRBJ2-2; 12 bases agree with TRBD1. The V gene end was trimmed by 3 bases and the J gene end by 7 bases; junction bases not matched to a gene: 9. The CDR3 runs to 17 residues. CDR1 and CDR2 from the germline V gene are SGHTA and FQGTGA. CDR3 sequence: CASSLVGGTGGIGELFF. The CDR3 DNA follows: TGTGCCAGCAGCTTGGTTGGGGGGACAGGGGGCATCGGGGAGCTGTTTTTT. Supplemented by reference TRBV7-3 and TRBJ2-2, the full variable domain reads GAGVSQTPSNKVTEKGKYVELRCDPISGHTALYWYRQSLGQGPEFLIYFQGTGAADDSGLPNDRFFAVRPEGSVSTLKIQRTERGDSAVYLCASSLVGGTGGIGELFFGEGSRLTVL.

The rearrangement joins TRBV5-6 to TRBJ1-2; D is undetermined. Deletions cut 3 bases from V and 3 bases from J, with 18 bases between. In germline, CDR1 is SGHDT, CDR2 YYEEEE. This CDR3 spans 16 amino acids. The CDR3 loop reads CASSSPGSLLYYGYTF. The CDR3 DNA reads as TGTGCCAGCAGCTCCCCCGGGTCTCTACTTTACTATGGCTACACCTTC.

This clone was found a few times. The chain has TRBV7-9 and TRBJ1-2, with 8 bases that match TRBD1. The germline gives CDR1 SEHNR, CDR2 FQNEAQ (reference sequence). Losses at the gene ends were 6 bases for V and 4 bases for J; bases not matched to a gene: 7. This CDR3 contains 14 residues. CDR3 protein: CASRLTGGTYGYTF. In DNA form, the CDR3 reads TGTGCCAGCAGACTAACAGGGGGGACCTATGGCTACACCTTC.

V is TRBV7-9 and J is TRBJ1-4; D possibly corresponds to TRBD1 (6 bases). V dropped 5 bases and J dropped 3 bases, with 10 bases sitting between them. CDR1 SEHNR and CDR2 FQNEAQ come from the germline V gene (reference sequence). The CDR3 totals 14 residues. The CDR3 sequence: CASSHREANEKLFF. Here the CDR3 DNA reads TGTGCCAGCAGCCACAGGGAAGCTAATGAAAAACTGTTTTTT.

This chain links TRBV7-9 with TRBJ2-7; 7 bases align to TRBD1. V lost 4 bases to trimming and J lost 2 bases; unmatched junction nucleotides: 11. CDR3 length: 16 residues. The germline V gene encodes CDR1 SEHNR and CDR2 FQNEAQ (reference sequence). CDR3 coding DNA: TGTGCCAGCAGCTCAGACAGGGAAGGTTCGGCCTACGAGCAGTACTTC. Its protein product is CASSSDREGSAYEQYF.

This chain links TRBV5-6 with TRBJ2-5, with D possibly TRBD2 on 8 matching bases. CDR3 length: 16 amino acids. Germline V gene data show CDR1 as SGHDT and CDR2 as YYEEEE. V shed 4 bases and J shed 5 bases, with 21 bases lying between them. This chain's CDR3 is CASSLGGGGGSETQYF. DNA of the CDR3: TGTGCCAGCAGCCTTGGAGGGGGCGGGGGGTCGGAGACCCAGTACTTC.

V is TRBV5-1 and J is TRBJ2-3, with TRBD2 matching 13 bases. The germline gives CDR1 SGHRS, CDR2 YFSETQ. Unmatched junction bases numbered 2, after V lost 2 bases and J lost 5 bases. CDR3 length equals 15 residues. The CDR3 here is CASSLLAGGQDTQYF. The CDR3 DNA reads TGCGCCAGCAGCTTACTAGCGGGGGGGCAAGATACGCAGTATTTT.

This chain joins TRBV5-1 and TRBJ2-5; 7 positions agree with TRBD2. V shed 4 bases, J shed 1 base, and the junction held 7 bases outside the gene matches. The CDR3 sequence is 15 residues long. Germline CDR1 is SGHRS and CDR2 is YFSETQ. CDR3 amino acids: CASSSSGARQETQYF. The CDR3 DNA reads as TGCGCCAGCAGCAGCAGCGGGGCGCGCCAAGAGACCCAGTACTTC.

This clone was detected once. The chain joins TRBV6-1 to TRBJ1-2; D uncertain. The CDR3 length is 12 residues. Trimming left V 0 bases short and J 8 bases short, with 7 bases between. Germline V lookup: CDR1 MNHNS, CDR2 SASEGT. Here the CDR3 DNA reads TGTGCCAGCAGTGAAGCGTACGGGGGCTACACCTTC. Its translation: CASSEAYGGYTF.

This chain uses TRBV4-1 with TRBJ1-3; TRBD1 matches at 7 bases. V shed 2 bases and J 0 bases; nucleotides not matched to a gene: 4. CDR1 is MGHRA, CDR2 YSYEKL, per germline. The CDR3 is made up of 16 amino acids. DNA for the CDR3: TGCGCCAGCAGCCAACCTGGACAGGCCTCTGGAAACACCATATATTTT. It is translated as CASSQPGQASGNTIYF.

This chain uses TRBV6-5 with TRBJ1-1, with D tentatively TRBD1 (5 bases). The CDR3 totals 14 residues. In germline, CDR1 is MNHEY, CDR2 SVGAGI. V shed 2 bases and J shed 6 bases, with 13 bases lying between them. In DNA form, the CDR3 reads TGTGCCAGCAGTTACCAGGGCGTGGTCGCTGAAGCTTTCTTT. Amino acids: CASSYQGVVAEAFF.

The chain combines TRBV18 with TRBJ2-7; 10 bases map to TRBD2. Germline V gives CDR1 KGHSH, CDR2 LQKENI. CDR3 size: 14 residues. The V segment lost 3 bases and the J segment 7 bases; nucleotides outside the gene matches: 6. The CDR3 loop reads CASSPASGGREQYF. The CDR3 nucleotides read TGTGCCAGCTCACCGGCTAGCGGGGGCCGGGAGCAGTACTTC. Full variable domain (outside the CDR3, taken from reference TRBV18 and TRBJ2-7): NAGVMQNPRHLVRRRGQEARLRCSPMKGHSHVYWYRQLPEEGLKFMVYLQKENIIDESGMPKERFSAEFPKEGPSILRIQQVVRGDSAAYFCASSPASGGREQYFGPGTRLTVT.

V is TRBV27 and J is TRBJ2-1, with TRBD2 as a possible D gene (6 bases). The CDR3 spans 15 residues. V was trimmed by 2 bases and J by 0 bases, leaving 8 bases between them. Germline V gives CDR1 MNHEY, CDR2 SMNVEV (reference sequence). As DNA, the CDR3 is TGTGCCAGCAGTTTAGACGGGAGCTCCTACAATGAGCAGTTCTTC. Its protein is CASSLDGSSYNEQFF.